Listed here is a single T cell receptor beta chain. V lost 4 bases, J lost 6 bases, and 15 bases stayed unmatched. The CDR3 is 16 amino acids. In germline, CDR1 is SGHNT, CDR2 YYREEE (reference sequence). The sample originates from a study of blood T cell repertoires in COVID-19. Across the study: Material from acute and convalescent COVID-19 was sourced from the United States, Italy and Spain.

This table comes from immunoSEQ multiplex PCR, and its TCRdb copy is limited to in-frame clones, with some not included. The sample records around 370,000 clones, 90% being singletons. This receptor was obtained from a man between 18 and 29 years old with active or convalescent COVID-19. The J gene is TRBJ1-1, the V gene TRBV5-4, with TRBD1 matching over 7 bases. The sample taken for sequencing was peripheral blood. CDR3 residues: CASSSRSAQGRPEAFF. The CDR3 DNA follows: TGTGCCAGCAGCAGCCGGTCGGCACAGGGGAGACCTGAAGCTTTCTTT.